Below are 20 T cell receptor beta chains sequenced from a single sample in a study of blood T cell repertoires in COVID-19. Sequenced by immunoSEQ multiplex PCR; TCRdb stores in-frame clones only, minus some. The sample includes about 44,000 clones, around 84% of them seen just once. The material sequenced was peripheral blood. The receptors come from a human donor in a cohort sampled during active COVID-19.

The rearrangement links TRBV9 to TRBJ1-1, with D possibly being TRBD1 (6 bases). CDR3 length: 14 amino acids. The V gene's germline CDR1 is SGDLS and CDR2 YYNGEE. V lost 0 bases to trimming and J lost 7 bases, with 13 bases between them. This chain's CDR3 is CASSVDGTPIEAFF. DNA for the CDR3: TGTGCCAGCAGCGTAGATGGGACACCGATTGAAGCTTTCTTT. The full variable domain, its missing parts supplied by reference TRBV9 and TRBJ1-1, is DSGVTQTPKHLITATGQRVTLRCSPRSGDLSVYWYQQSLDQGLQFLIQYYNGEERAKGNILERFSAQQFPDLHSELNLSSLELGDSALYFCASSVDGTPIEAFFGQGTRLTVV.

The rearrangement joins TRBV5-3 to TRBJ2-5; 12 positions match TRBD2. TRBV5-3 is an open reading frame whose function is uncertain. The junction had 13 bases not matched to a gene; V was cut back by 9 bases and J by 7 bases. The CDR3 consists of 15 residues. The CDR3 region is CATRGLAGRSGTQYF. Here the CDR3 DNA reads TGTGCCACGAGGGGACTAGCGGGTCGATCAGGGACCCAGTACTTC.

This clone has a single count. The V gene is TRBV5-5, the J gene TRBJ2-7, with TRBD1 matching over 8 bases. The germline gives CDR1 SGHKS, CDR2 YYEKEE (reference sequence). With V trimmed by 4 bases and J by 4 bases, 10 bases remained unmatched. This CDR3 is built from 15 residues. CDR3 protein: CASSAGGGQGYEQYV. As DNA, the CDR3 is TGTGCCAGCAGCGCCGGGGGAGGACAGGGTTACGAGCAGTACGTC.

The chain recombines TRBV5-4 with TRBJ2-1; weak D call: TRBD2 (6 bases). The CDR3 consists of 13 residues. V dropped 5 bases and J dropped 6 bases, with 12 bases sitting between them. Germline CDR1 SGHNT, CDR2 YYREEE (reference sequence). CDR3 bases: TGTGCCAGCAGTCCCGGGACTGGCAATGAGCAGTTCTTC. Translated: CASSPGTGNEQFF.

This clone is medium-sized (0.01 to 0.1%) within its sample. The chain uses TRBV5-4 and TRBJ1-1; perhaps TRBD1 as D (5 bases). Germline V gene sequence: CDR1 SGHNT, CDR2 YYREEE (reference sequence). Trimming shortened V by 0 bases and J by 0 bases, and 15 bases separated the two germline ends. CDR3 length: 17 amino acids. For the CDR3, the DNA is TGTGCCAGCAGCTTGGGTTTAGGACAACAAATGAACACTGAAGCTTTCTTT. Translation: CASSLGLGQQMNTEAFF.

The rearrangement uses TRBV6-2 or TRBV6-3 and TRBJ2-7; no firm D call. V was trimmed by 5 bases and J by 0 bases, leaving 11 bases between them. The CDR3 has 14 residues. From germline, CDR1 is MNHEY and CDR2 SVGEGT. The CDR3 is CASSPPLSSYEQYF. DNA for the CDR3: TGTGCCAGCAGTCCCCCCCTGAGCTCCTACGAGCAGTACTTC.

The sample holds many counts of this clone. V usage is TRBV25-1 and J usage is TRBJ2-7; possibly TRBD2 for D (5 bases). The CDR3 length is 12 residues. V was shortened by 1 base and J by 6 bases, with 7 bases between the two germline ends. Germline V gene lookup returns CDR1 MGHDK and CDR2 SYGVNS. The CDR3 DNA is TGTGCCAGCAGTGAATCCCGGGGCGAGCAGTACTTC. It specifies CASSESRGEQYF.

The chain carries TRBV20-1 and TRBJ2-5; 8 positions match TRBD2. V was pared by 3 bases and J by 5 bases, with 8 bases of the junction left unmatched. This CDR3 is built from 14 residues. Germline lookup yields CDR1 DFQATT and CDR2 SNEGSKA (reference sequence). CDR3 bases: TGCAGTGCTAGTTCCGGGGGGGCTGGGGAGACCCAGTACTTC. It specifies CSASSGGAGETQYF.

The chain combines TRBV7-9 with TRBJ2-5; 8 positions match TRBD1. After removal of 1 base from V and 2 bases from J, the junction contained 3 bases not matched to a gene. The CDR3 covers 15 residues. Germline CDR1 SEHNR, CDR2 FQNEAQ (reference sequence). The DNA for the CDR3 is TGTGCCAGCAGCTTAGTACAGGGGGGACAAGAGACCCAGTACTTC. Residues: CASSLVQGGQETQYF.

The rearrangement joins TRBV6-6 to TRBJ2-1; D perhaps matches TRBD1 (7 bases). The CDR3 contains 13 residues. Trimming shortened V by 11 bases and J by 1 base, and 12 bases separated the two germline ends. CDR1 MNHNY and CDR2 SVGAGI come from the germline V gene (reference sequence). The DNA of the CDR3 is TGTGCCGCGGGGACAGCATCCTACAATGAGCAGTTCTTC. The encoded protein is CAAGTASYNEQFF.

The rearrangement uses TRBV5-1 and TRBJ2-5; 13 nucleotides agree with TRBD2. The V gene end was trimmed by 0 bases and the J gene end by 3 bases; junction bases not matched to a gene: 8. CDR1 and CDR2 from the germline V gene are SGHRS and YFSETQ. This CDR3 region has 18 residues. In nucleotides, the CDR3 is TGCGCCAGCAGCTTGGTAGTGACTAGCGGGGGGAACAAAGAGACCCAGTACTTC. Its protein is CASSLVVTSGGNKETQYF.

This clone was detected only once. V usage is TRBV5-5 and J usage is TRBJ2-5, with unresolved D. This CDR3 has 12 amino acids. The V end was cut by 1 base, the J end by 6 bases, with 7 bases between. Germline V CDR1 and CDR2: SGHKS, YYEKEE (reference sequence). In DNA, the CDR3 is TGTGCCAGCAGCTTGCTCAGGAAGACCCAGTACTTC. Translating it yields CASSLLRKTQYF. The full variable domain, completed using reference TRBV5-5 and TRBJ2-5, is DAGVTQSPTHLIKTRGQQVTLRCSPISGHKSVSWYQQVLGQGPQFIFQYYEKEERGRGNFPDRFSARQFPNYSSELNVNALLLGDSALYLCASSLLRKTQYFGPGTRLLVL.

The rearrangement uses TRBV5-6 and TRBJ2-3, with TRBD2 identical over 9 bases. Trimming at V came to 1 base and at J to 4 bases, leaving 4 bases not matched to a gene. Germline V gene data show CDR1 as SGHDT and CDR2 as YYEEEE. The CDR3 length is 15 residues. CDR3 loop: CASSLLGGGADTQYF. In DNA, the CDR3 is TGTGCCAGCAGCTTGCTTGGCGGGGGGGCAGATACGCAGTATTTT.

V usage is TRBV5-4 and J usage is TRBJ1-3; D unclear. The germline V gene encodes CDR1 SGHNT and CDR2 YYREEE (reference sequence). Trimming stripped 2 bases from V and 0 bases from J, with 9 bases between. The CDR3 is 15 residues long. The CDR3 is CASSFRENSGNTIYF. In DNA, the CDR3 is TGTGCCAGCAGCTTCCGGGAGAACTCTGGAAACACCATATATTTT. The full variable domain, completed using reference TRBV5-4 and TRBJ1-3, is ETGVTQSPTHLIKTRGQQVTLRCSSQSGHNTVSWYQQALGQGPQFIFQYYREEENGRGNFPPRFSGLQFPNYSSELNVNALELDDSALYLCASSFRENSGNTIYFGEGSWLTVV.

This chain joins TRBV7-6 and TRBJ2-5, with D possibly being TRBD2 (6 bases). From germline, CDR1 is SGHVS and CDR2 FNYEAQ. The CDR3 has 15 residues. V was shortened by 1 base and J by 2 bases, with 11 bases between the two germline ends. The DNA of the CDR3 is TGTGCCAGCAGCTTAGGGGTTGGACTACAAGAGACCCAGTACTTC. It yields the protein CASSLGVGLQETQYF.

The chain links TRBV29-1 to TRBJ2-7; TRBD2 matches 8 bases. This CDR3 comprises 15 residues. In germline, CDR1 is SQVTM, CDR2 ANQGSEA. The ends lost 5 bases at V and 6 bases at J; junction bases unmatched: 15. The CDR3 DNA reads TGCAGCGTTCCCAGGGGAAGCGGGGGCGGCCGCGAGCAGTACTTC. Translated: CSVPRGSGGGREQYF.

The count of this clone is one. This chain links TRBV7-9 with TRBJ2-1, with D maybe TRBD2 (7 bases). Looked up from germline, CDR1 is SEHNR and CDR2 is FQNEAQ (reference sequence). Trimming cost V 4 bases and J 5 bases, with 15 bases left between them. The CDR3 is 15 amino acids. The CDR3 loop is CASSWGGLLNNEQFF. The CDR3 bases are TGTGCCAGCAGCTGGGGGGGGCTGCTTAACAATGAGCAGTTCTTC.

This clone occurred once. The rearrangement joins TRBV6-5 to TRBJ1-2, with TRBD1 matching over 8 bases. The length of the CDR3 is 15 residues. Germline CDR1 and CDR2: MNHEY and SVGAGI. With 5 bases clipped from V and 6 bases from J, the junction kept 11 bases outside the gene matches. CDR3 in DNA: TGTGCCAGCAGTCCGGCTGGACTGGGACAGGATGGCTACACCTTC. This sequence encodes CASSPAGLGQDGYTF.

The V gene is TRBV19, the J gene TRBJ2-7, with D tentatively TRBD1 (6 bases). CDR1 is LNHDA, CDR2 SQIVND, per germline (reference sequence). Trimming stripped 4 bases from V and 4 bases from J, with 11 bases between. The CDR3 is 13 amino acids. CDR3 residues: CASSRSGAYEQYF. The DNA of the CDR3 is TGTGCCAGTAGTAGGTCAGGGGCGTACGAGCAGTACTTC.

The V and J genes are TRBV5-5 and TRBJ2-1, with 8 bases fitting TRBD1. The CDR3 sequence is 14 residues long. The junction had 8 bases not matched to a gene; V was cut back by 4 bases and J by 8 bases. Germline CDR1 and CDR2: SGHKS and YYEKEE (reference sequence). For the CDR3, the DNA is TGTGCCAGCAGCCGAGGGTTGGACAGGGATGAGCAGTTCTTC. The encoded protein is CASSRGLDRDEQFF. The full variable domain, with the rest looked up from reference TRBV5-5 and TRBJ2-1, is DAGVTQSPTHLIKTRGQQVTLRCSPISGHKSVSWYQQVLGQGPQFIFQYYEKEERGRGNFPDRFSARQFPNYSSELNVNALLLGDSALYLCASSRGLDRDEQFFGPGTRLTVL.